The 11 T cell receptor beta chains reported below all come from one sample, sequenced in a study of control samples from healthy donors and cancer patients. Sequenced by immunoSEQ multiplex PCR; TCRdb stores in-frame clones only, minus some. Here the sample spans over 150,000 clones, over 85% being singletons. The sample was blood. The receptors stem from a man aged 30-40 years in good health.

The V and J genes are TRBV19 and TRBJ1-4; 9 bases are shared with TRBD1. There are 18 residues in the CDR3. V lost 3 bases to trimming and J lost 7 bases; unmatched junction nucleotides: 15. Germline V gene sequence: CDR1 LNHDA, CDR2 SQIVND (reference sequence). The CDR3 nucleotides are TGTGCCAGTAGTATTAGAGGGACAGGGAGAGTAGAGGCTGAAAAACTGTTTTTT. Translating gives CASSIRGTGRVEAEKLFF. Full variable domain (outside the CDR3, taken from reference TRBV19 and TRBJ1-4): DGGITQSPKYLFRKEGQNVTLSCEQNLNHDAMYWYRQDPGQGLRLIYYSQIVNDFQKGDIAEGYSVSREKKESFPLTVTSAQKNPTAFYLCASSIRGTGRVEAEKLFFGSGTQLSVL.

The V call is TRBV7-8, the J call TRBJ2-7; D gene uncertain. V lost 5 bases and J lost 2, with 13 bases in between. The CDR3 has 14 amino acids. In germline, CDR1 is SGHVS, CDR2 FQNEAQ. CDR3 sequence: CASSGRTSTYEQYF. CDR3 nucleotide sequence: TGTGCCAGCAGCGGACGGACGTCCACCTACGAGCAGTACTTC.

This clone is a singleton in its sample. This chain links TRBV3-1 (or the pseudogene TRBV3-2) with TRBJ2-3; D not resolved. The germline gives CDR1 LGHDT, CDR2 YNNKEL (reference sequence). The CDR3 has 15 amino acids. V shed 1 base and J shed 4 bases, with 12 bases lying between them. The CDR3 sequence: CASSQVFGSADTQYF. The CDR3 bases are TGTGCCAGCAGCCAAGTCTTCGGGTCAGCAGATACGCAGTATTTT.

This clone was picked up a small number of times. The rearrangement links TRBV4-1 to TRBJ1-1; unclear D gene. The CDR3 sequence is 15 residues long. CDR1 and CDR2 (germline): MGHRA, YSYEKL. Trimming stripped 2 bases from V and 4 bases from J, with 14 bases between. This CDR3 is CASSQIGVAVTEAFF. The CDR3, as DNA: TGCGCCAGCAGCCAAATTGGGGTTGCGGTCACTGAAGCTTTCTTT.

The chain uses TRBV10-3 and TRBJ1-1, with 10 bases that match TRBD1. V shed 3 bases, J shed 9 bases, and the junction held 10 bases outside the gene matches. The CDR3 runs to 15 residues. CDR1 and CDR2 from the germline V gene are ENHRY and SYGVKD. For the CDR3, the DNA is TGTGCCATCAGTGACCGGGACAGGGGTGTGTTGCAAGCTTTCTTT. The encoded protein is CAISDRDRGVLQAFF.

This clone has more than one count but fewer than ten. The chain couples TRBV5-4 to TRBJ2-1; no clear D. The germline CDR1 and CDR2 sequences are SGHNT and YYREEE (reference sequence). CDR3 length: 14 amino acids. Trimming took off 2 bases at V and 0 bases at J, with 6 bases between the two ends. The CDR3 spells CASSFQNSYNEQFF. The CDR3 nucleotides are TGTGCCAGCAGCTTTCAGAACTCCTACAATGAGCAGTTCTTC.

The rearrangement uses TRBV28 and TRBJ1-5, with D perhaps matching TRBD1 (5 bases). The germline V and J ends were trimmed by 5 bases and 1 base, with 12 bases remaining between them. The CDR3 extends over 15 amino acids. The V gene's germline CDR1 is MDHEN and CDR2 SYDVKM. CDR3 sequence (DNA): TGTGCCAGCAGTCCCGGGACGTGGAGCAATCAGCCCCAGCATTTT. This translates into CASSPGTWSNQPQHF.

The chain carries TRBV6-5 and TRBJ1-2; D is possibly TRBD1 (6 bases). With 6 bases removed from V and 7 bases from J, the gap between germline ends came to 9 bases. The length of the CDR3 is 11 residues. CDR1 and CDR2 (germline): MNHEY, SVGAGI. The CDR3 reads CASRRGAGYTF. CDR3 DNA sequence: TGTGCCAGCAGGCGGGGGGCTGGCTACACCTTC.

The J gene is TRBJ1-2, the V gene TRBV3-1 (or the pseudogene TRBV3-2), with D hard to call. The CDR3 contains 15 residues. With 0 bases removed from V and 2 bases from J, the gap between germline ends came to 10 bases. The germline gives CDR1 LGHDT, CDR2 YNNKEL (reference sequence). CDR3 DNA sequence: TGTGCCAGCAGCCAAGATAGGCAGAGCAACTATGGCTACACCTTC. This sequence encodes CASSQDRQSNYGYTF.

The chain carries TRBV29-1 and TRBJ2-3; the match to TRBD1 covers 9 bases. CDR3 length: 15 residues. Germline V CDR1 and CDR2: SQVTM, ANQGSEA. V shed 1 base, J shed 0 bases, and the junction held 2 bases outside the gene matches. The CDR3 spells CSVEGTGASTDTQYF. CDR3 in DNA: TGCAGCGTTGAAGGGACAGGGGCTAGCACAGATACGCAGTATTTT.

Here the CDR3 DNA reads TGTGCCAGCAGAGACAGGGGGCTCTACAATGAGCAGTTCTTC. Encoded protein: CASRDRGLYNEQFF. This chain links TRBV2 with TRBJ2-1; 10 positions agree with TRBD1. The CDR3 length is 14 residues. V lost 6 bases to trimming and J lost 3 bases; unmatched junction nucleotides: 2. CDR1 is SNHLY, CDR2 FYNNEI, per germline.